A selection of T cell receptor beta chains follows, all from one sample in a study of graft-versus-host responses after intestinal transplantation. Generated by immunoSEQ multiplex PCR, the TCRdb table keeps only in-frame clones and is missing some. The sample yields roughly 17,000 clones, around 86% seen once. The sequences come from bone marrow, collected roughly 130 days after transplant. Source of these receptors: a human patient who received an intestinal transplant, so some T cells may come from the graft donor. The conserved cysteine and the conserved F or W are not part of the CDR3 here. Fields, in order: CDR3 protein, V gene.

CDR3aa: ASSLGARGLTGELF
v_gene: TRBV5-1

CDR3aa: ASTATGSSGNTIY
v_gene: TRBV19

CDR3aa: ASKITGGYT
v_gene: TRBV21-1

CDR3aa: ASSIGSGSAEHYYEQY
v_gene: TRBV19

CDR3aa: ASSVTSGAQETQY
v_gene: TRBV6-4

CDR3aa: ASSFSGDYEQY
v_gene: TRBV27

CDR3aa: ASSILSRGLTGELF
v_gene: TRBV5-4

CDR3aa: ASSAQGLRQPQH
v_gene: TRBV6-6

CDR3aa: ASSPRTSGTYNEQF
v_gene: TRBV18

CDR3aa: ASSPGGTGTNEKLF
v_gene: TRBV5-1

CDR3aa: ASSVEGGSSYEQY
v_gene: TRBV9

CDR3aa: ASSRGGSNQPQH
v_gene: TRBV28

CDR3aa: ASSQGSSGDYNEQF
v_gene: TRBV4-2

CDR3aa: ASSYGALRLQETQY
v_gene: TRBV6-7

CDR3aa: AWTKTGRREQF
v_gene: TRBV30

CDR3aa: ASSIPSRMLGGGYT
v_gene: TRBV19

CDR3aa: ASSPYDTNEQF
v_gene: TRBV28

CDR3aa: ASALGTSGPYEQY
v_gene: TRBV27

CDR3aa: ASSLGSGVYEQY
v_gene: TRBV13

CDR3aa: ASMGGVSHGYT
v_gene: TRBV7-9

CDR3aa: ASSMSGRAPF
v_gene: TRBV19

CDR3aa: ASRGDGSYEQY
v_gene: TRBV2

CDR3aa: ASSLDRGTTEAF
v_gene: TRBV11-2

CDR3aa: ASSPERGGARSEAF
v_gene: TRBV5-8

CDR3aa: ASSIPPDGYT
v_gene: TRBV19

CDR3aa: ASGLGQGMNEQF
v_gene: TRBV12-5

CDR3aa: ATRTGANQETQY
v_gene: TRBV10-3

CDR3aa: ASSLGGRGETQY
v_gene: TRBV5-1

CDR3aa: ASSHRDTTEAF
v_gene: TRBV11-2

CDR3aa: AWSREGPADTQY
v_gene: TRBV30

CDR3aa: ASSASSGRGGGQF
v_gene: TRBV6-1

CDR3aa: ASSQRTGAGYGYT
v_gene: TRBV14

CDR3aa: ASSMAPLFYGYT
v_gene: TRBV19

CDR3aa: AWMSGTAGPQH
v_gene: TRBV30

CDR3aa: ASSFLADLYNEQF
v_gene: TRBV7-9

CDR3aa: ASSPGRVQETQY
v_gene: TRBV5-1